This T cell receptor (beta chain) stems from a study of T cells after yellow fever vaccination. Study results and caveats: Abundant contaminating clonotypes from the bulk population could appear in FACS-sorted repertoires.

In TCRdb, the 5' RACE reads were re-called with MiXCR into one record per CDR3 protein. This sample has approximately 250,000 distinct CDR3 sequences; over 4.5% occur once, and the top ten carry roughly 3.5%. This clonotype was counted at least ten times. Antigen specificity is unknown. The CDR3 sequence is 15 residues long. V dropped 4 bases and J dropped 8 bases, with 21 bases sitting between them. Germline V gives CDR1 SGHKS, CDR2 YYEKEE (reference sequence). This chain links TRBV5-5 with TRBJ1-2, with D maybe TRBD1 (5 bases). This sequence originates from a man aged 18 to 30 who received the YFV17D yellow fever vaccine. The specimen comprised CD4+ T cells sorted from PBMCs, sampled on the day of the yellow fever booster vaccination. CDR3 in amino acids: CASSHDAAGRRGYTF. CDR3 nucleotides: TGTGCCAGCAGCCACGACGCGGCGGGGCGGAGAGGCTACACCTTC. Combining the CDR3 with reference TRBV5-5 and TRBJ1-2 gives the whole variable domain DAGVTQSPTHLIKTRGQQVTLRCSPISGHKSVSWYQQVLGQGPQFIFQYYEKEERGRGNFPDRFSARQFPNYSSELNVNALLLGDSALYLCASSHDAAGRRGYTFGSGTRLTVV.